Included here is one TCR beta chain sequence, with context. 5'RACE template switching built TCR beta cDNA with unique molecular identifiers. Each CDR3 protein gets one entry in TCRdb, which reprocessed the 5' RACE reads and gives no DNA. The sample table sets out about 260,000 distinct CDR3 sequences. The data are from a study of T cells expressing NK-cell markers. Per germline, CDR1 DFQATT and CDR2 SNEGSKA (reference sequence). This CDR3 has 13 amino acids. The V gene is TRBV20-1, the J gene TRBJ1-5; the TCRdb D gene call, TRBD1, has no DNA to confirm it. The TCR was taken from a woman aged 18-69 years in good health. Source material: blood T cells: a sorted CD56 or NKG2C T cell subset, CD4+ or CD8+ T cells, or bulk PBMC T cells (not recorded which). The CDR3 sequence: CSVRVGGPQPQHF.